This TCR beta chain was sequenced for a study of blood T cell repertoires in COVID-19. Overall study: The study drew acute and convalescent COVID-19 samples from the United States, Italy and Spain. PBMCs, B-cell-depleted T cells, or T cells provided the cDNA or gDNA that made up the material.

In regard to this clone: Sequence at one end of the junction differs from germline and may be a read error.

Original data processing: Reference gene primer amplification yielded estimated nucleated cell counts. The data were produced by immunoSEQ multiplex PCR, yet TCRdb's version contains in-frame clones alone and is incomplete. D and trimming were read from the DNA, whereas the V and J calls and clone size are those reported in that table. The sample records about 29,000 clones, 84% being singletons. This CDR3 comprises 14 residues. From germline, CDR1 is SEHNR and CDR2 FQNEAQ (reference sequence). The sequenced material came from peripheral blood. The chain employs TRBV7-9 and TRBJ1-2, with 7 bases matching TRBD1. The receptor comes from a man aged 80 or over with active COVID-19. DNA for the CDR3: TGTGCCAGCAGATTAGGGACAGACAACTATGGCTACACCTTC. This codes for CASRLGTDNYGYTF.